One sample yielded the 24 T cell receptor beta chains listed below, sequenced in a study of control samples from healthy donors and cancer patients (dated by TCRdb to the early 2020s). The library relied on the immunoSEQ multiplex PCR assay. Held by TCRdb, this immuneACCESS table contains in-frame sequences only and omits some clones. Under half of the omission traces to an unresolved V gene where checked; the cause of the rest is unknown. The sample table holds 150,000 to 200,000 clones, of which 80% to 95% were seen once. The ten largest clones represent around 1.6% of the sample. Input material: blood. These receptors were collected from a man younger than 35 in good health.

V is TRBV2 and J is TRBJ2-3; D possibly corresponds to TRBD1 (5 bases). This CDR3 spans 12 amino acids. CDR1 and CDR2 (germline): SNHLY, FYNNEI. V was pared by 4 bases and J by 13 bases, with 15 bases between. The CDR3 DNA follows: TGTGCCAGCAGTGTAGTAACAAGGGGCAAGTATTTT. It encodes CASSVVTRGKYF.

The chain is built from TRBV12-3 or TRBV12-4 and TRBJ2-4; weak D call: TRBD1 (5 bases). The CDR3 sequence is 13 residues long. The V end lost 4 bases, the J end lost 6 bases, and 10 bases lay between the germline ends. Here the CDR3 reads CASSSGAINIQYF. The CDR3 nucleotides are TGTGCCAGCAGTTCTGGGGCGATAAACATTCAGTACTTC.

CDR3 region: CASSLWGAFTGELFF. DNA for the CDR3: TGTGCCAGCAGCTTGTGGGGGGCCTTCACCGGGGAGCTGTTTTTT. The genes are TRBV5-5 and TRBJ2-2, with D perhaps being TRBD1 or TRBD2 (6 bases each). V lost 1 base, J lost 4 bases, and 11 bases lay in between. In germline, CDR1 is SGHKS, CDR2 YYEKEE (reference sequence). The CDR3 sequence is 15 residues long.

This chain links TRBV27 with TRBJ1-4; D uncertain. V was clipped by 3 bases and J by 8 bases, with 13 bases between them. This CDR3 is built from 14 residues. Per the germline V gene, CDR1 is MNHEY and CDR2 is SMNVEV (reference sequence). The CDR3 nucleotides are TGTGCCAGCAGTTTTCTGGGGTTGGAGGAAAAACTGTTTTTT. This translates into CASSFLGLEEKLFF.

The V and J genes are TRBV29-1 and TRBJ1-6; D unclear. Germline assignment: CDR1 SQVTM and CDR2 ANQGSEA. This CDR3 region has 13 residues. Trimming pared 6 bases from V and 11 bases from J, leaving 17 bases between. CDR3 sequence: CSVSPPGIAPLHF. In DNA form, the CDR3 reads TGCAGCGTATCGCCCCCGGGGATCGCACCCCTCCACTTT.

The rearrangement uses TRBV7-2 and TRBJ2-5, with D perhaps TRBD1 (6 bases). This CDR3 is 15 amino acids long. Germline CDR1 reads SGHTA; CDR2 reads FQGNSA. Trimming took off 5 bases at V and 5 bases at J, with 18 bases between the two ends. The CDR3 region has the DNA TGTGCCAGCAGCGTACGACAGGCGCCCCGGGAGACCCAGTACTTC. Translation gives CASSVRQAPRETQYF.

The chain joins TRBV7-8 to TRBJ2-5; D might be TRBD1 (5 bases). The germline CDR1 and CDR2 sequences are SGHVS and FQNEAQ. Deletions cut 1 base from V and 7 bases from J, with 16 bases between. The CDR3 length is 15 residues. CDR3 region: CASSLGPGREATQYF. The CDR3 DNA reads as TGTGCCAGCAGCTTAGGGCCGGGCAGGGAAGCGACCCAGTACTTC.

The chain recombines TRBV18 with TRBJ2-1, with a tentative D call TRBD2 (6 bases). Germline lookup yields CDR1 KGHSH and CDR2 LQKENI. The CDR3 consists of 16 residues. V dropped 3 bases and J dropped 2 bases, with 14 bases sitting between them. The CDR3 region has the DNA TGTGCCAGCTCACCTGTTCCTAGCGCAACCTACAATGAGCAGTTCTTC. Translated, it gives CASSPVPSATYNEQFF.

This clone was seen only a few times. This CDR3 is CASSLDRDQPQHF. DNA for the CDR3: TGTGCCAGCAGTCTAGACAGGGATCAGCCCCAGCATTTT. The chain combines TRBV6-5 with TRBJ1-5; 7 bases are shared with TRBD1. Germline V lookup: CDR1 MNHEY, CDR2 SVGAGI. V shed 5 bases and J 5 bases; nucleotides not matched to a gene: 3. The CDR3 loop spans 13 amino acids.

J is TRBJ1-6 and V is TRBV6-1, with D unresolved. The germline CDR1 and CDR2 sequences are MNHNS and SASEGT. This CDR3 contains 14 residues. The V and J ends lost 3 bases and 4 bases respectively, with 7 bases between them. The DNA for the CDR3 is TGTGCCAGCAGTGACAGGCCATATAATTCACCCCTCCACTTT. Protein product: CASSDRPYNSPLHF.

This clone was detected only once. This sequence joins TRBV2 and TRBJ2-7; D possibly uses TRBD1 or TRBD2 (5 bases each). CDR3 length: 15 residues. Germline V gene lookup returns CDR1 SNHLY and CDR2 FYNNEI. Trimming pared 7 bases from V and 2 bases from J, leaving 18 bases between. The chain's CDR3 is CASTGLGQGAYEQYF. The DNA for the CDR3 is TGTGCCAGCACCGGCCTTGGGCAGGGAGCCTACGAGCAGTACTTC.

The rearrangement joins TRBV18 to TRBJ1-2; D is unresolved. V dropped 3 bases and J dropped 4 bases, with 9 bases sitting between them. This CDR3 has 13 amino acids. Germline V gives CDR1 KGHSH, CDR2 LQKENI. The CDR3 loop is CASSPTTLYGYTF. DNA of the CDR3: TGTGCCAGCTCACCGACGACACTCTATGGCTACACCTTC. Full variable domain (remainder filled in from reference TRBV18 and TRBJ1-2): NAGVMQNPRHLVRRRGQEARLRCSPMKGHSHVYWYRQLPEEGLKFMVYLQKENIIDESGMPKERFSAEFPKEGPSILRIQQVVRGDSAAYFCASSPTTLYGYTFGSGTRLTVV.

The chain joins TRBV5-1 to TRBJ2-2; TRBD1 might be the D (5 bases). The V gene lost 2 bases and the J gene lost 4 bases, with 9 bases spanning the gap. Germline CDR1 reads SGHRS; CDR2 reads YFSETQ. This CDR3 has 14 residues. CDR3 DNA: TGCGCCAGCAGCTTCACAGGATTCACCGGGGAGCTGTTTTTT. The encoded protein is CASSFTGFTGELFF.

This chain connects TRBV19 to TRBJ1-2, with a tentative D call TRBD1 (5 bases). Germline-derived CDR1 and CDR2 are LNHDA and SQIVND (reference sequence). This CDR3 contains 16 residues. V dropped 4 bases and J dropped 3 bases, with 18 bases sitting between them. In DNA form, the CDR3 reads TGTGCCAGTAGTACCAGGCTATTACAGGTCGACTATGGCTACACCTTC. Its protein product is CASSTRLLQVDYGYTF.

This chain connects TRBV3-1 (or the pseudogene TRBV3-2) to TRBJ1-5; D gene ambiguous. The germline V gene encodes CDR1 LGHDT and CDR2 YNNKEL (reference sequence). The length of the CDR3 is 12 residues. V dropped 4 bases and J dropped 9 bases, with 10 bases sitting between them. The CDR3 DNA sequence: TGTGCCAGCAGCCTCTCCGGCGGGCCCCAGCATTTT. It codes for CASSLSGGPQHF.

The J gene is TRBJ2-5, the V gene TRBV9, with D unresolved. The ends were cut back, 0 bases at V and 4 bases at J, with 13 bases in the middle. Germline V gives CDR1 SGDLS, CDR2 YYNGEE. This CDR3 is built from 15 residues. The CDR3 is CASSVAQTGPETQYF. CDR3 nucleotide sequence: TGTGCCAGCAGCGTAGCTCAAACCGGGCCAGAGACCCAGTACTTC.

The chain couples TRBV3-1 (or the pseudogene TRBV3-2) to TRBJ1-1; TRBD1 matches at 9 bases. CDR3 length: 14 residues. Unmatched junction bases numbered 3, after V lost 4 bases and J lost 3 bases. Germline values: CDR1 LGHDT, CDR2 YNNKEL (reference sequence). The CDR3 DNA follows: TGTGCCAGCAGCCTCGGGACAGGGTACACTGAAGCTTTCTTT. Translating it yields CASSLGTGYTEAFF.

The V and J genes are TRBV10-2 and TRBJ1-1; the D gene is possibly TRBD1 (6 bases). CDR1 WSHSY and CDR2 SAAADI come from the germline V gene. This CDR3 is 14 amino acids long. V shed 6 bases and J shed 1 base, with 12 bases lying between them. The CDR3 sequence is CASRQGPSNTEAFF. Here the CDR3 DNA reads TGCGCCAGCAGACAGGGCCCGTCGAACACTGAAGCTTTCTTT.

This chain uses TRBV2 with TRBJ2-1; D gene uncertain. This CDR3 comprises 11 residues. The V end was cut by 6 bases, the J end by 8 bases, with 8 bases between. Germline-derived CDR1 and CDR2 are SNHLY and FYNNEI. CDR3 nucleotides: TGTGCCAGCAGCTTGAACCATGAGCAGTTCTTC. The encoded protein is CASSLNHEQFF.

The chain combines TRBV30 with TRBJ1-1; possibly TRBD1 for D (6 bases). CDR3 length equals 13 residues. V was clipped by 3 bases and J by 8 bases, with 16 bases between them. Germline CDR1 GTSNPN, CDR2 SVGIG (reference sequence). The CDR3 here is CAWRQGGLTEAFF. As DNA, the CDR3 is TGTGCCTGGAGACAAGGGGGGCTCACCGAAGCTTTCTTT.

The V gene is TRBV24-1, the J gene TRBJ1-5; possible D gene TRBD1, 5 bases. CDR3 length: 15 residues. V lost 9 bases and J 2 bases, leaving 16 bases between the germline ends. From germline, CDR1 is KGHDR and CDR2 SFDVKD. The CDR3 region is CATLPGGGGNQPQHF. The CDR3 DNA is TGTGCCACCTTACCCGGGGGGGGAGGCAATCAGCCCCAGCATTTT.

CDR3 loop: CASIPTRETYEQYF. CDR3 nucleotides: TGTGCCAGCATACCTACCCGGGAGACCTACGAGCAGTACTTC. V gene TRBV6-5 combines with J gene TRBJ2-7; a weak D match, TRBD2 (6 bases). CDR3 length: 14 residues. V lost 7 bases and J 2 bases, leaving 15 bases between the germline ends. CDR1 and CDR2 from the germline V gene are MNHEY and SVGAGI.

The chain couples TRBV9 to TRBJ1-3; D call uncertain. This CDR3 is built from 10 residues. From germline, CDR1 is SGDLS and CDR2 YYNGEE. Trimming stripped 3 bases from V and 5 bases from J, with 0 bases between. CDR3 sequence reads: CASSGNTIYF. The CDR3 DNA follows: TGTGCCAGCAGCGGAAACACCATATATTTT.

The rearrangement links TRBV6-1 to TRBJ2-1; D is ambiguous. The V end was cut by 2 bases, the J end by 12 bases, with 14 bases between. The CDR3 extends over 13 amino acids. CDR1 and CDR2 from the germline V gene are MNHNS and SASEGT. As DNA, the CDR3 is TGTGCCAGCAGTGAAAATCGGCCCACTGGGCAGTTCTTC. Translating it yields CASSENRPTGQFF.